The TCR beta chain described here comes from a study of T cell responses to AZD1222 COVID-19 vaccine. The assay was immunoSEQ multiplex PCR, and TCRdb's table has in-frame clones only and misses some. The table has roughly 130,000 clones, over 85% seen once; the top ten hold more than 5.5%. The sample consisted of peripheral blood, taken on day 0 of AZD1222 vaccination. This clonotype originated in an adult in good health.

The CDR3 DNA sequence: TGTGCCAGCAGCCACCCCCCCGCGGGGGCGCGGATCTACGAGCAGTACTTC. Encoded protein: CASSHPPAGARIYEQYF. The rearrangement uses TRBV7-9 and TRBJ2-7; D is perhaps TRBD2 (7 bases). V was pared by 5 bases and J by 3 bases, with 23 bases between. Germline V gene lookup returns CDR1 SEHNR and CDR2 FQNEAQ (reference sequence). This CDR3 has 17 amino acids. The full variable domain, in which reference TRBV7-9 and TRBJ2-7 provide the parts outside the CDR3, is DTGVSQNPRHKITKRGQNVTFRCDPISEHNRLYWYRQTLGQGPEFLTYFQNEAQLEKSRLLSDRFSAERPKGSFSTLEIQRTEQGDSAMYLCASSHPPAGARIYEQYFGPGTRLTVT.